These T cell receptor beta chains were read from a single sample in a study of blood T cell repertoires in COVID-19. Some clones are missing from TCRdb's copy, which holds only in-frame ones; the method was immunoSEQ multiplex PCR. The sample records approximately 130,000 clones, around 87% being singletons. The sequencing sample was made of peripheral blood. These TCRs come from a man aged 50 or older with acute or convalescent COVID-19. CDR3s include the opening cysteine and the closing phenylalanine or tryptophan. Each record gives: D gene, clone size, V gene, J gene, CDR3 protein, CDR3 DNA. D genes are given only for firm matches. Some rows mark clone size as missing; the rest say once, few, many or name a class of expanded clone.

TRBD2	NA	TRBV19	TRBJ2-3	CASSRRGSGSGTDTQYF	TGTGCCAGTAGTCGTCGGGGTAGCGGGAGTGGCACAGATACGCAGTATTTT
NA	NA	TRBV7-2	TRBJ1-3	CASSLTVSGNTIYF	TGTGCCAGCAGCTTAACTGTCTCTGGAAACACCATATATTTT
TRBD1	NA	TRBV5-4	TRBJ1-2	CASSLSTGEDYGYTF	TGTGCCAGCAGCTTAAGTACAGGGGAGGACTATGGCTACACCTTC
TRBD1	NA	TRBV7-9	TRBJ1-4	CASSQGTGANEKLFF	TGTGCCAGCAGCCAGGGGACAGGGGCTAATGAAAAACTGTTTTTT
NA	NA	TRBV19	TRBJ1-3	CASSRGDSGNTIYF	TGTGCCAGTAGTCGAGGAGACTCTGGAAACACCATATATTTT
TRBD1	NA	TRBV3-1/TRBV3-2	TRBJ1-1	CASSRSDRGTNTEAFF	TGTGCCAGCAGCCGCTCGGACAGGGGGACGAACACTGAAGCTTTCTTT
NA	NA	TRBV6-4	TRBJ2-7	CAPRYEQYF	TGTGCCCCGAGGTACGAGCAGTACTTC
TRBD1	NA	TRBV19	TRBJ2-5	CASSSGTVLTQYF	TGTGCCAGTAGTTCCGGGACAGTCTTGACCCAGTACTTC
NA	NA	TRBV24-1	TRBJ1-1	CATTDSEAFF	TGTGCCACTACGGACAGTGAAGCTTTCTTT
NA	NA	TRBV12-3/TRBV12-4	TRBJ1-5	CASSRPDQPQHF	TGTGCCAGCAGCCGCCCAGATCAGCCCCAGCATTTT
TRBD2	NA	TRBV6-2/TRBV6-3	TRBJ2-1	CASSQSGSSYNEQFF	TGTGCCAGCAGTCAAAGCGGGAGCTCCTACAATGAGCAGTTCTTC
TRBD1	NA	TRBV7-6	TRBJ2-7	CASSLTPLGTGAQQYF	TGTGCCAGCAGCTTGACGCCGTTGGGGACAGGGGCGCAGCAGTACTTC
TRBD2	NA	TRBV19	TRBJ2-2	CASSPLGGVPGELFF	TGTGCCAGTAGTCCCCTGGGGGGGGTCCCCGGGGAGCTGTTTTTT
NA	few	TRBV21-1	TRBJ2-2	CASSKGRRGLAGGLCTGELFF	TGTGCCAGCAGCAAAGGTCGTAGAGGACTAGCGGGAGGATTGTGCACCGGGGAGCTGTTTTTT
TRBD1	NA	TRBV7-9	TRBJ2-5	CASSPTGGQVGTQYF	TGTGCCAGCAGCCCCACAGGGGGCCAGGTCGGGACCCAGTACTTC
TRBD2	NA	TRBV30	TRBJ2-7	CAWSRRGGSFYEQYF	TGTGCCTGGAGCCGACGGGGCGGGAGTTTCTACGAGCAGTACTTC
NA	NA	TRBV5-1	TRBJ2-3	CASSLAPRADTQYF	TGCGCCAGCAGCTTGGCGCCCAGGGCAGATACGCAGTATTTT
NA	few	TRBV6-5	TRBJ2-7	CACQVYHEQYF	TGTGCCTGTCAGGTTTACCACGAGCAGTACTTC
NA	NA	TRBV27	TRBJ1-6	CASSLSGGGRALHF	TGTGCCAGCAGTTTATCCGGGGGGGGCCGCGCCCTCCACTTT
NA	NA	TRBV27	TRBJ2-7	CASSQIRTPYSYEQYF	TGTGCCAGCAGTCAAATCCGGACTCCGTATTCCTACGAGCAGTACTTC
TRBD1	NA	TRBV5-5	TRBJ1-6	CASSLGQGKSPLHF	TGTGCCAGCAGCTTGGGACAGGGGAAGTCACCCCTCCACTTT
NA	NA	TRBV24-1	TRBJ1-5	CATSDAGTIQPQHF	TGTGCCACCAGTGATGCCGGGACTATTCAGCCCCAGCATTTT
NA	few	TRBV13	TRBJ2-5	CASSPRGSWETQYF	TGTGCCAGCAGCCCCAGAGGTAGCTGGGAGACCCAGTACTTC
TRBD2	once	TRBV24-1	TRBJ2-1	CATSDRILAGGVEQFF	TGTGCCACCAGTGATCGAATACTAGCGGGAGGGGTCGAGCAGTTCTTC
TRBD1	NA	TRBV5-5	TRBJ2-1	CASSLGRLSDRGWEQFF	TGTGCCAGCAGCTTGGGGAGGTTATCAGACAGGGGCTGGGAGCAGTTCTTC
NA	NA	TRBV29-1	TRBJ2-7	CSVSDRKYEQYF	TGCAGCGTTTCTGACAGAAAATACGAGCAGTACTTC
TRBD2	NA	TRBV6-5	TRBJ2-2	CASSSSTSGRGELFF	TGTGCCAGCAGTAGTTCGACTAGCGGGAGGGGGGAGCTGTTTTTT
TRBD1	NA	TRBV6-4	TRBJ2-1	CASSDSGQGLYNEQFF	TGTGCCAGCAGTGACTCTGGACAGGGGCTCTACAATGAGCAGTTCTTC
NA	NA	TRBV5-8	TRBJ2-2	CASSLGTVSTGELFF	TGTGCCAGCAGCTTGGGGACAGTTTCCACCGGGGAGCTGTTTTTT
NA	NA	TRBV5-1	TRBJ1-2	CASSFKTSRINYGYTF	TGCGCCAGCAGCTTTAAGACAAGTCGGATTAACTATGGCTACACCTTC
TRBD1	NA	TRBV10-3	TRBJ1-1	CAIRGQQGLNTEAFF	TGTGCCATCAGGGGACAACAGGGGTTGAACACTGAAGCTTTCTTT
TRBD2	NA	TRBV5-6	TRBJ2-3	CASSSEEREFTDTQYF	TGTGCCAGCAGCTCCGAAGAGCGGGAGTTCACAGATACGCAGTATTTT
TRBD2	once	TRBV18	TRBJ2-7	CASSPLSGGPHEQYF	TGTGCCAGCTCACCCCTATCGGGAGGGCCACACGAGCAGTACTTC